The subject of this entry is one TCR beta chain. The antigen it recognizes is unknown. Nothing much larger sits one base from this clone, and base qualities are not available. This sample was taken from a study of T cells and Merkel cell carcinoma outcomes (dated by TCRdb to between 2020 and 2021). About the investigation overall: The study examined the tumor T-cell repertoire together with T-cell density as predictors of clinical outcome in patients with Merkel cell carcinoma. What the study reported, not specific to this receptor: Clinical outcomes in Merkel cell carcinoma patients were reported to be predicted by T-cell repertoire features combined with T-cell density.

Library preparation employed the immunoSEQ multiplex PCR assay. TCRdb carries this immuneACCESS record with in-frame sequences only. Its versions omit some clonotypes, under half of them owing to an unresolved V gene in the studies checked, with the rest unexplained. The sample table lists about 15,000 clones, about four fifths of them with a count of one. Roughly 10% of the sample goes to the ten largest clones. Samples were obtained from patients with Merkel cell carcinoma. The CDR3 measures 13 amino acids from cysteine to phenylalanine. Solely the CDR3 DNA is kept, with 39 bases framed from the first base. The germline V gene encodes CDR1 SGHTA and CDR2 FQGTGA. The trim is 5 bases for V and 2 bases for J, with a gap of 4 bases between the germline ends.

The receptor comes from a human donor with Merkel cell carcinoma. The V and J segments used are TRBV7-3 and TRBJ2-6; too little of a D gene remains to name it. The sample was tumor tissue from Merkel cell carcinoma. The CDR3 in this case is CASSPAGANVLTF. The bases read TGTGCCAGCAGCCCGGCTGGGGCCAACGTCCTGACTTTC.